Below are 4 T cell receptor beta chains sequenced from a single sample in a study of blood T cell repertoires in COVID-19. TCRdb's copy holds only in-frame clones and misses some; the assay was immunoSEQ multiplex PCR. Of some 150,000 clones detected, more than 85% appear once; the ten largest clones hold about 6.5%. The source material was peripheral blood. Receptor source: a woman aged 80 or over in a cohort sampled during active or convalescent COVID-19.

The rearrangement links TRBV18 to TRBJ1-5; possibly TRBD1 for D (6 bases). The ends were cut back, 3 bases at V and 1 base at J, with 7 bases in the middle. The germline gives CDR1 KGHSH, CDR2 LQKENI. CDR3 length: 14 residues. The CDR3: CASSPGQSNQPQHF. The DNA for the CDR3 is TGTGCCAGCTCACCCGGACAGAGCAATCAGCCCCAGCATTTT.

The chain joins TRBV10-1 to TRBJ1-1, with 7 bases that match TRBD1. Losses at the gene ends were 1 base for V and 4 bases for J; bases not matched to a gene: 6. Germline V gives CDR1 WNHNN, CDR2 SYGVQD (reference sequence). The CDR3 contains 15 residues. The CDR3 coding sequence is TGCGCCAGCAGTGAGTTGGCAGGGGGGAGCACTGAAGCTTTCTTT. This encodes CASSELAGGSTEAFF.

The V and J genes are TRBV7-9 and TRBJ1-1; TRBD1 matches at 9 bases. The CDR3 totals 14 residues. V shed 11 bases, J shed 4 bases, and the junction held 11 bases outside the gene matches. Germline V gene data show CDR1 as SEHNR and CDR2 as FQNEAQ (reference sequence). The CDR3 DNA reads TGTGCCCACGGGACCTCACAGGGGGCCACTGAAGCTTTCTTT. Translation: CAHGTSQGATEAFF.

The J gene is TRBJ2-2, the V gene TRBV5-6, with TRBD1 matching 7 bases. J was trimmed by 1 base and V by 3 bases; bases with no gene match: 3. CDR3 length: 15 residues. CDR1 and CDR2 from the germline V gene are SGHDT and YYEEEE. The CDR3 sequence: CASSSGQMNTGELFF. The CDR3 DNA reads as TGTGCCAGCAGCTCGGGACAGATGAACACCGGGGAGCTGTTTTTT.